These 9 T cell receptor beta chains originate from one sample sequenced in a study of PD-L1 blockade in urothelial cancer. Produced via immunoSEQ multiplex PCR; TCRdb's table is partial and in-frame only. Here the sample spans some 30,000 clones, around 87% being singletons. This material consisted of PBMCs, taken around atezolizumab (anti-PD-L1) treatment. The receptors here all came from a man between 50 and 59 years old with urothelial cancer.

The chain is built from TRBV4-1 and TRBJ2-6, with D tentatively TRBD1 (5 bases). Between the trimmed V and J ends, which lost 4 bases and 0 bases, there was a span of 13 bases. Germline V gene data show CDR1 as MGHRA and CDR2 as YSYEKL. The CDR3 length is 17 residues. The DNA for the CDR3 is TGCGCCAGCAGCCCCGACAGAGCCCTCTCTGGGGCCAACGTCCTGACTTTC. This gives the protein CASSPDRALSGANVLTF.

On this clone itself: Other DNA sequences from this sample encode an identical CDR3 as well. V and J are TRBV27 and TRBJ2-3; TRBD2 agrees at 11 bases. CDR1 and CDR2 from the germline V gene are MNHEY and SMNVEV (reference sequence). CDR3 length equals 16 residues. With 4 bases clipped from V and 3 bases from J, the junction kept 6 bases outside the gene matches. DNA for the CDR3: TGTGCCAGCAGTTCTCGGAGGACTAGCGGGACAGATACGCAGTATTTT. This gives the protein CASSSRRTSGTDTQYF.

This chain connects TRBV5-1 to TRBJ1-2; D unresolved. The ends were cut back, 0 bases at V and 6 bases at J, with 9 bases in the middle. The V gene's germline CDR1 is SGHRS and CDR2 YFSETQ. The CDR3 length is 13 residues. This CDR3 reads CASSLAGYDGYTF. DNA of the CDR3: TGCGCCAGCAGCTTGGCAGGTTATGATGGCTACACCTTC.

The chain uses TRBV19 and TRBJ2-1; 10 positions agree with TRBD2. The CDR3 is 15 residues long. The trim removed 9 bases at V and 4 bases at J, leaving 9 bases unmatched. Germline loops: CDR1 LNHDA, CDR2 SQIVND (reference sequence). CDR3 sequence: CASTLGTSVYNEQFF. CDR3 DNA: TGTGCCAGCACCTTGGGGACTAGCGTTTACAATGAGCAGTTCTTC.

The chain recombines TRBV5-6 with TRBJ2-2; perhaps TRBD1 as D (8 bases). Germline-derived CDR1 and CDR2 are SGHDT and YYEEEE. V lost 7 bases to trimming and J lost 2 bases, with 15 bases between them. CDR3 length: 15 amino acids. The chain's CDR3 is CASLHRGGNTGELFF. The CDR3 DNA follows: TGTGCCAGCCTGCACAGGGGGGGCAACACCGGGGAGCTGTTTTTT.

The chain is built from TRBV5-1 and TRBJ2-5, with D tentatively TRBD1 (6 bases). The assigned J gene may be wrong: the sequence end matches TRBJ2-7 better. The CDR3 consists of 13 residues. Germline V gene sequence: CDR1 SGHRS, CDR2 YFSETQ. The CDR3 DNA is TGCGCCAGCAGCTCGATACAGGGCGACGAGCAGTACTTC. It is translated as CASSSIQGDEQYF.

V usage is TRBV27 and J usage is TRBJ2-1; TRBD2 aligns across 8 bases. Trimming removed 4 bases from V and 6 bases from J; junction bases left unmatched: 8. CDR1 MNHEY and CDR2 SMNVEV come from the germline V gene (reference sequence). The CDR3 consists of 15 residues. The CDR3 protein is CASSYGGVGSNEQFF. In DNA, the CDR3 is TGTGCCAGCAGTTACGGGGGGGTGGGGTCCAATGAGCAGTTCTTC.

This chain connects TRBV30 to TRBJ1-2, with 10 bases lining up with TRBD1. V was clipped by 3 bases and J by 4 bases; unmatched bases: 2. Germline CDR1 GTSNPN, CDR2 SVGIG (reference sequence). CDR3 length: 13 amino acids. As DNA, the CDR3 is TGTGCCTGGAGGGGACAGGGGACCTATGGCTACACCTTC. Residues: CAWRGQGTYGYTF. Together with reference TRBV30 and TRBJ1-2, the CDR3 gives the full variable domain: SQTIHQWPATLVQPVGSPLSLECTVEGTSNPNLYWYRQAAGRGLQLLFYSVGIGQISSEVPQNLSASRPQDRQFILSSKKLLLSDSGFYLCAWRGQGTYGYTFGSGTRLTVV.

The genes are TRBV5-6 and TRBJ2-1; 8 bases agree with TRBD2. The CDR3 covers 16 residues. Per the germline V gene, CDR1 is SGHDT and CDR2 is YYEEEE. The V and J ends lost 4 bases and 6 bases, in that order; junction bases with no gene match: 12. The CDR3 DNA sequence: TGTGCCAGCAGCCTCCCGGGACTAGGGAATATCAATGAGCAGTTCTTC. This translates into CASSLPGLGNINEQFF.